This record concerns one T cell receptor (beta chain) sequence. CDR1 and CDR2 (germline): SGHTA, FQGNSA. V lost 2 bases, J lost 6 bases, and 3 bases lay in between. CDR3 length: 11 residues. This entry belongs to a study of T cell responses to AZD1222 COVID-19 vaccine. Clones were sequenced by immunoSEQ multiplex PCR, and TCRdb holds only the in-frame ones, with some missing. The repertoire includes about 100,000 clones, approximately 87% of them detected once, and about 3.3% sits in the top ten. The sample in question was peripheral blood, obtained on day 0 of AZD1222 vaccination. This TCR derives from an adult in good health. V and J are TRBV7-2 and TRBJ2-3; D uncertain. CDR3 sequence: CASSLMDTQYF. CDR3 bases: TGTGCCAGCAGCTTAATGGATACGCAGTATTTT.